Following are 4 T cell receptor beta chains from one sample sequenced in a study of identical twins (dated by TCRdb to the mid-2010s). Library prep was done by 5' RACE. Sequencing took place on an Illumina HiSeq 2000. TCRdb reanalyzed the raw reads on its own, using fastp at Q25 for trimming and MiXCR for clone calling, and kept in-frame beta chains. All rows with the same CDR3 protein become a single entry with the most common DNA and genes. Recorded for this sample are hundreds of thousands of distinct CDR3 sequences; roughly 6.2% of them occurred a single time. 1.5% to 2% of the sample lies in the top ten. The specimen sequenced was naive T cells sorted from blood. The sample's cell subset or site label, in plain terms: cells isolated with a human naive T-cell isolation kit. These TCRs come from a man aged 18 to 29 in good health.

This clonotype was recorded at least ten times. The V and J genes are TRBV3-1 and TRBJ2-7; 8 nucleotides agree with TRBD2. Germline loops: CDR1 LGHDT, CDR2 YNNKEL (reference sequence). The CDR3 loop spans 15 amino acids. Germline trimming cut 4 bases from V and 0 bases from J; bases unmatched to any gene: 5. The CDR3 region is CASSPTSGGSYEQYF. As DNA, the CDR3 is TGTGCCAGCAGCCCTACTAGCGGAGGCTCCTACGAGCAGTACTTC.

The gene calls are TRBV18 and TRBJ2-1; the match to TRBD2 covers 12 bases. This CDR3 has 16 amino acids. The V segment lost 6 bases and the J segment 4 bases; nucleotides outside the gene matches: 7. The V gene's germline CDR1 is KGHSH and CDR2 LQKENI. The CDR3 protein is CASSPLAGGRYNEQFF. CDR3 sequence (DNA): TGTGCCAGCTCGCCGCTAGCGGGAGGGAGATACAATGAGCAGTTCTTC.

This clonotype occurred many times. This sequence joins TRBV21-1 and TRBJ2-1; the table's D gene call, TRBD2, was not cross checked with the DNA. TRBV21-1 is reported as a pseudogene. The CDR3 runs to 19 residues. For the CDR3, the DNA is TGTGCCAGCGCGACGGGACTAGCGGGAGGCAACGCCTCCTACAATGAGCAGTTCTTC. Protein sequence: CASATGLAGGNASYNEQFF.

This chain connects TRBV12-3 or TRBV12-4 to TRBJ2-1, with D tentatively TRBD1 (6 bases). This CDR3 spans 16 amino acids. Deletions cut 4 bases from V and 1 base from J, with 14 bases between. CDR3 bases: TGTGCCAGCAGTTCAGGGGACGGAATTTCCTACAATGAGCAGTTCTTC. Translated, it gives CASSSGDGISYNEQFF.